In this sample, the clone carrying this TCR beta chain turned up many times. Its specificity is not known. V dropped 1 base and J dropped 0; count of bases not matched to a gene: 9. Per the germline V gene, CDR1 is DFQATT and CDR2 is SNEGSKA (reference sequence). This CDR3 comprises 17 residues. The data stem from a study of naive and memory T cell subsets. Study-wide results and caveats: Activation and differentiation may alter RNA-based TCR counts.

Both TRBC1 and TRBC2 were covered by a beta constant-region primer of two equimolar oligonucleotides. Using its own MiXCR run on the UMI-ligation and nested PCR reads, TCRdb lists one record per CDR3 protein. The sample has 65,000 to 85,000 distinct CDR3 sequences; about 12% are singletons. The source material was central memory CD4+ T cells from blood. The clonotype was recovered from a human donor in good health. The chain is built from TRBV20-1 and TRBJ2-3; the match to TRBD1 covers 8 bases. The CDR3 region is CSARVHRGDPSTDTQYF. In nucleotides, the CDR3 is TGCAGTGCTAGAGTCCACAGGGGGGATCCTAGCACAGATACGCAGTATTTT.